The T cell receptor (beta chain) under discussion was sequenced for a study of blood T cells in healthy people across ages. This clonotype was seen a few times. The germline V gene has CDR1 LGHNA and CDR2 YNFKEQ. This CDR3 spans 16 amino acids. Losses at the gene ends were 4 bases for V and 3 bases for J; bases not matched to a gene: 5. A second PCR of roughly 7 to 11 cycles used a sample-barcoded 5' primer and a J-beta primer mix. Each cDNA molecule was tagged by a template-switch adaptor that had 12 random nucleotides. TCRdb itself ran the 5' RACE reads through MiXCR, one entry per CDR3 protein. The sample has some 900,000 distinct CDR3 sequences, about 48% seen once.

The sample comprised blood. The chain uses TRBV4-2 and TRBJ2-2; 10 nucleotides match TRBD2. This TCR was sampled from a man aged 25 to 45 in good health. The CDR3 reads CASSPRTSGDTGELFF. The CDR3 DNA follows: TGTGCCAGCAGCCCCAGGACTAGCGGCGACACCGGGGAGCTGTTTTTT.